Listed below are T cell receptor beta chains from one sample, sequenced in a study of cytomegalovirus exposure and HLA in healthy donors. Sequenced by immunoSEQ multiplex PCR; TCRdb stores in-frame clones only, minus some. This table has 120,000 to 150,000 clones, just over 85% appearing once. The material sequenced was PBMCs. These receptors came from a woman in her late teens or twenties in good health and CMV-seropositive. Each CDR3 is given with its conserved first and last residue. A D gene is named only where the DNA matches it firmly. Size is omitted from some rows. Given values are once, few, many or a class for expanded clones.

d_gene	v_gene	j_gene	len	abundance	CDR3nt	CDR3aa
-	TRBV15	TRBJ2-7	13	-	TGTGCCACCAGCAGGGACTCGTCCTACGAGCAGTACTTC	CATSRDSSYEQYF
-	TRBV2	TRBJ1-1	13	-	TGTGCCAGCAGTGAAATTGGCGGGGGGAAAGCTTTCTTT	CASSEIGGGKAFF
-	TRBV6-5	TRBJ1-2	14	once	TGTGCCAGCAGTTACGGGGCAGCACCTTATGGCTACACCTTC	CASSYGAAPYGYTF
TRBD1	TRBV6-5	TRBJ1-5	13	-	TGTGCCAGCAGTCAGGGGGCTGGGCAGCCCCAGCATTTT	CASSQGAGQPQHF
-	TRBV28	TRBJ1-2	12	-	TGTGCCAGTGCAAAAGAGTACTATGGCTACACCTTC	CASAKEYYGYTF
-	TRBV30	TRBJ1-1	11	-	TGTGCCTCGGACAAGAACACTGAAGCTTTCTTT	CASDKNTEAFF
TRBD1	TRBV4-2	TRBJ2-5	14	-	TGTGCCAGCAGCGTGGGACAGGGGCAAGAGACCCAGTACTTC	CASSVGQGQETQYF
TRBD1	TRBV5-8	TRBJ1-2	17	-	TGTGCCAGCAGCTTGGCGATACGACAGGGGGCTCAGTATGGCTACACCTTC	CASSLAIRQGAQYGYTF
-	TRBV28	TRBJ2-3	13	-	TGTGCCAGCAGTTTCGTCGGGACAGATACGCAGTATTTT	CASSFVGTDTQYF
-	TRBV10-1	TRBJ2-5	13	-	TGCGCCAGCAGTGACGGGGGGCCAGGGACCCAGTACTTC	CASSDGGPGTQYF
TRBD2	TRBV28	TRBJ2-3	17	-	TGTGCCAGCAGTTTACCAACTAGCGGGGAAAGCACAGATACGCAGTATTTT	CASSLPTSGESTDTQYF
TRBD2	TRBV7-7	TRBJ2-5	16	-	TGTGCTAGCAGCGTAGGACTAGCGGGGGTCGGGGAGACCCAGTACTTC	CASSVGLAGVGETQYF
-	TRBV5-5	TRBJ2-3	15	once	TGTGCCAGCAGCCCGGGACTCGCCGTATCAGATACGCAGTATTTT	CASSPGLAVSDTQYF
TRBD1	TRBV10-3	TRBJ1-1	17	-	TGTGCCATCAGTGGTCGGGGACAGGGGGGGCTGAACACTGAAGCTTTCTTT	CAISGRGQGGLNTEAFF
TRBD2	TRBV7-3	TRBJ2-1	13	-	TGTGCCAGCAGCCTGGGACTAGATGGCGAGCAGTTCTTC	CASSLGLDGEQFF
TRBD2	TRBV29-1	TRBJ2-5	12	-	TGCAGCGTTGTCCGGGGAGGGGAGACCCAGTACTTC	CSVVRGGETQYF
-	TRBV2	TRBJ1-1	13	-	TGTGCCAGCACCCTCAAGCTGAACACTGAAGCTTTCTTT	CASTLKLNTEAFF
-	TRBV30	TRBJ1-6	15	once	TGTGCCTGGGGGCAGGGAGGAACCTATAATTCACCCCTCCACTTT	CAWGQGGTYNSPLHF
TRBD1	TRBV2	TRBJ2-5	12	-	TGTGCCACGACAGGGGGTGAAGAGACCCAGTACTTC	CATTGGEETQYF
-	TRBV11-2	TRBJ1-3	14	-	TGTGCCAGCAGCGACAGAAGCTCTGGAAACACCATATATTTT	CASSDRSSGNTIYF
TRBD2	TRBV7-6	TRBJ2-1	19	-	TGTGCCAGCAGCTTAGATTTGGTAGCGGGAGCCCCCCTCGGAGTTGAGCAGTTCTTC	CASSLDLVAGAPLGVEQFF
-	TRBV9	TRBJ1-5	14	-	TGTGCCAGCAGCCCGACATATAGCAATCAGCCCCAGCATTTT	CASSPTYSNQPQHF
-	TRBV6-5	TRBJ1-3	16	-	TGTGCCAGCAGTTACTCAGCGGCGTCATCTGGAAACACCATATATTTT	CASSYSAASSGNTIYF
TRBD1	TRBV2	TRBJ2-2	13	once	TGTGCCAGCAGGGGCAGGGGGCTTGGGGAGCTGTTTTTT	CASRGRGLGELFF
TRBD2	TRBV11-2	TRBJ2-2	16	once	TGTGCCAGCAGCTTGTCTCGACTAGCCGGCACCGGGGAGCTGTTTTTT	CASSLSRLAGTGELFF
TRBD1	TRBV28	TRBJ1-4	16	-	TGTGCCAGCAGCCAAAGACAGGGGGCAACTAATGAAAAACTGTTTTTT	CASSQRQGATNEKLFF
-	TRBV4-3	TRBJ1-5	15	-	TGCGCCAGCAGCCAAGATGGTCGCGCCAATCAGCCCCAGCATTTT	CASSQDGRANQPQHF
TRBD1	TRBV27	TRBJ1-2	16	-	TGTGCCAGCAGTTTAATGGGACAGGGGGGCGACTATGGCTACACCTTC	CASSLMGQGGDYGYTF
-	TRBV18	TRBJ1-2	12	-	TGTGCCAGCTCACCAGATTCTATGGGCTACACCTTC	CASSPDSMGYTF
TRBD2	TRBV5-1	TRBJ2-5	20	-	TGCGCCAGCAGCCCCGATTTGCGGACTAGCGGGAGGGTTGAGGAGGAGACCCAGTACTTC	CASSPDLRTSGRVEEETQYF
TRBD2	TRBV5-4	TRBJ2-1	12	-	TGTGCCAGCAGCGCGAGAGCGGGAGAGCAGTTCTTC	CASSARAGEQFF
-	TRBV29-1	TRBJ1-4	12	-	TGCAGCGTCTCGGGAGGGTGGGAAAAACTGTTTTTT	CSVSGGWEKLFF
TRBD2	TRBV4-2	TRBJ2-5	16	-	TGTGCCAGCAGCCAAGAAAGCGGGGGGAGGGGCGGGACCCAGTACTTC	CASSQESGGRGGTQYF
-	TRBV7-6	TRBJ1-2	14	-	TGTGCCAGCAGCCTAGGTGCAGGGAACTATGGCTACACCTTC	CASSLGAGNYGYTF
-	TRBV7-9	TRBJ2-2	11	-	TGTGCCGCCATGGGCCCCGGGGAGCTGTTTTTT	CAAMGPGELFF
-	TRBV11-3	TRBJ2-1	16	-	TGTGCCAGCAGCTTAGCCTCCCTGAGATCCTACAATGAGCAGTTCTTC	CASSLASLRSYNEQFF
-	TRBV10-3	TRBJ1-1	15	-	TGTGCCATCAGTGAGTCGCGCACAGGCACCCGTGAAGCTTTCTTT	CAISESRTGTREAFF